The 10 T cell receptor beta chains given below trace back to one sample, sequenced in a study of CD8 T cells in Susac syndrome. RNA was extracted with the RNeasy kit, and a quantity of roughly 0.5 to 1 ug was reverse transcribed using random hexamers. TCRdb recomputed calls from the immunoSEQ multiplex PCR reads with MiXCR, one row per CDR3 protein. The sample holds roughly 150,000 distinct CDR3 sequences; roughly 95% are singletons and the top ten take roughly 0.16%. Sequencing was done on a sample of CD8+ T cells from PBMCs. These receptors were obtained from a human donor with multiple sclerosis.

V usage is TRBV19 and J usage is TRBJ2-7; perhaps TRBD2 as D (7 bases). This CDR3 is built from 12 residues. Per germline, CDR1 LNHDA and CDR2 SQIVND (reference sequence). V was trimmed by 10 bases and J by 6 bases, leaving 16 bases between them. CDR3 sequence: CATLSGGLEQYF. CDR3 bases: TGTGCCACCCTATCCGGGGGGCTCGAGCAGTACTTC.

This clonotype was found once. The chain carries TRBV12-3 or TRBV12-4 and TRBJ1-5; 11 positions agree with TRBD1. J lost 1 base, V lost 1 base, and 3 bases had no gene match. This CDR3 spans 17 amino acids. Here the CDR3 reads CASSLVGTGGSNQPQHF. DNA for the CDR3: TGTGCCAGCAGTTTAGTTGGGACAGGGGGGAGCAATCAGCCCCAGCATTTT.

The V gene is TRBV4-1, the J gene TRBJ2-3; 12 positions match TRBD2. CDR3 length: 15 amino acids. The V gene's germline CDR1 is MGHRA and CDR2 YSYEKL. V lost 4 bases, J lost 2 bases, and 1 base stayed unmatched. CDR3 region: CASSRTSGVTDTQYF. DNA for the CDR3: TGCGCCAGCAGCCGGACTAGCGGGGTCACAGATACGCAGTATTTT.

The chain joins TRBV20-1 to TRBJ1-6, with TRBD1 identical over 7 bases. Germline values: CDR1 DFQATT, CDR2 SNEGSKA (reference sequence). CDR3 size: 12 residues. V shed 5 bases, J shed 10 bases, and the junction held 5 bases outside the gene matches. The CDR3 is CSARQGDSPLHF. The CDR3 DNA is TGCAGTGCTCGACAGGGTGACTCACCCCTCCACTTT.

The J gene is TRBJ1-5, the V gene TRBV30; TRBD1 agrees at 9 bases. Per the germline V gene, CDR1 is GTSNPN and CDR2 is SVGIG (reference sequence). V shed 2 bases, J shed 5 bases, and the junction held 4 bases outside the gene matches. The CDR3 contains 14 residues. The DNA of the CDR3 is TGTGCCTGGAGTCAGGGACAGGGCCATCAGCCCCAGCATTTT. This translates into CAWSQGQGHQPQHF.

This clonotype was counted a single time. The chain couples TRBV4-1 to TRBJ2-2; no firm D call. Germline V lookup: CDR1 MGHRA, CDR2 YSYEKL. This CDR3 spans 14 amino acids. V was clipped by 3 bases and J by 1 base, with 6 bases between them. The CDR3 is CASSHSQNTGELFF. For the CDR3, the DNA is TGCGCCAGCAGCCATTCTCAGAACACCGGGGAGCTGTTTTTT.

The chain's CDR3 is CASSLESRGPEAFF. Written as DNA, the CDR3 is TGTGCCAGCAGCTTAGAGTCGCGGGGGCCTGAAGCTTTCTTT. This chain connects TRBV11-2 to TRBJ1-1, with D possibly matching TRBD1 (6 bases). Germline values: CDR1 SGHAT, CDR2 FQNNGV. The V and J ends lost 0 bases and 6 bases respectively, with 11 bases between them. This CDR3 is 14 amino acids long.

The rearrangement links TRBV29-1 to TRBJ2-1; D call uncertain. Germline V gives CDR1 SQVTM, CDR2 ANQGSEA. V lost 5 bases and J 8 bases, leaving 16 bases between the germline ends. There are 13 residues in the CDR3. Here the CDR3 reads CSVSPDLRDEQFF. Written as DNA, the CDR3 is TGCAGCGTTAGTCCGGACCTTCGCGATGAGCAGTTCTTC.

This chain links TRBV7-9 with TRBJ2-1, with 7 bases that match TRBD2. V lost 4 bases, J lost 10 bases, and 10 bases stayed unmatched. CDR1 is SEHNR and CDR2 is FQNEAQ in the germline V gene (reference sequence). This CDR3 spans 14 amino acids. Here the CDR3 reads CASSSPGLVGEQFF. The CDR3 DNA reads TGTGCCAGCAGCTCCCCAGGACTAGTCGGCGAGCAGTTCTTC. Looking up the rest from reference TRBV7-9 and TRBJ2-1 gives the full variable domain: DTGVSQNPRHKITKRGQNVTFRCDPISEHNRLYWYRQTLGQGPEFLTYFQNEAQLEKSRLLSDRFSAERPKGSFSTLEIQRTEQGDSAMYLCASSSPGLVGEQFFGPGTRLTVL.

The V call is TRBV5-4, the J call TRBJ1-5; tentatively, D is TRBD1 (6 bases). Germline V lookup: CDR1 SGHNT, CDR2 YYREEE (reference sequence). V lost 4 bases and J 6 bases, leaving 17 bases between the germline ends. The CDR3 has 15 amino acids. The CDR3 bases are TGTGCCAGCAGCAGCTGGGAGGGGGGAGGTCAGCCCCAGCATTTT. This codes for CASSSWEGGGQPQHF. The whole variable domain, remainder taken from reference TRBV5-4 and TRBJ1-5, is ETGVTQSPTHLIKTRGQQVTLRCSSQSGHNTVSWYQQALGQGPQFIFQYYREEENGRGNFPPRFSGLQFPNYSSELNVNALELDDSALYLCASSSWEGGGQPQHFGDGTRLSIL.